This TCR beta chain was profiled in a study of blood T cell repertoires in COVID-19 (dated by TCRdb to between 2020 and 2021). Regarding the research as a whole: Samples covering the acute and convalescent phases of COVID-19 were provided by collaborators in the United States, Italy and Spain. The material from the prospective study consisted of cDNA or gDNA derived from T cells, B-cell-depleted T cells, or PBMCs. Deeply sampled blood TCRbeta repertoires from subjects exposed to, actively infected with, or recovered from COVID-19 were included in the dataset. The repertoires were released in a freely available public database intended as a resource for research on the immune response to SARS-CoV-2. The samples were drawn from two sources: the first 160 participants of the ongoing ImmuneRACE study, and fewer than 1,500 subjects contributed by 6 global collaborators. Sample metadata almost always included a de-identified subject ID, COVID-19 status, age in years and sex. Where HLA class I and class II types were available, the types were taken from metadata supplied by the sample provider, not from assay-based typing. On the study overall, not on this receptor specifically: The amount of clinical and demographic metadata varied by source and participant and was provided uncurated.

Whole blood was collected in K2EDTA tubes by collaborating institutions according to the institutions' own protocols. For TCRbeta analysis, collaborators shipped samples in one of three forms: frozen whole blood, isolated PBMCs, or DNA extracted from either of those sample types. The immunoSEQ Assay, a bias-controlled multiplex PCR, was used to amplify TCRbeta CDR3 regions from genomic DNA. As for the original processing: The number of nucleated cells in each sample was estimated from the amplification of reference gene primers within the assay. To quantify the absolute abundance of each unique TCRbeta CDR3 rearrangement, sequence reads were collapsed and filtered. For each sample, productive Simpson clonality was calculated as the square root of Simpson's diversity index across productive rearrangements. Drawn from immuneACCESS, this table holds only the in-frame rearrangements with V and J called that TCRdb kept. Clones are partly lost; checked studies trace under half to an unresolved V gene and leave the rest unexplained. The V and J calls and clone size were taken over from that table, and D and trimming were inferred from the DNA. For this sample there are 70,000 to 90,000 clones; roughly 87% appear just once. The top ten hold more than 3% of the sample.

Notes on this clone: Its specific antigen is unknown. It has no much larger one-base neighbor in the sample; base qualities were not kept.

The CDR3, from cysteine to phenylalanine, totals 15 residues. The CDR3 DNA has 45 bases and is translated from base 1. Looking up the germline V gene (reference sequence) yields CDR1 MNHEY and CDR2 SMNVEV. Relative to germline, V is 7 bases shorter and J is 0 bases shorter, with 10 bases between their ends. The clonotype was recovered from a man aged 55 to 70 with acute or convalescent COVID-19. The material sequenced was peripheral blood. The chain was built from TRBV27 and TRBJ1-6; a weak D assignment points to TRBD1 (6 bases agree). The CDR3 has the sequence CASTRTVSYNSPLHF. At the DNA level, the sequence is TGTGCCAGCACCCGGACAGTCTCCTATAATTCACCCCTCCACTTT.